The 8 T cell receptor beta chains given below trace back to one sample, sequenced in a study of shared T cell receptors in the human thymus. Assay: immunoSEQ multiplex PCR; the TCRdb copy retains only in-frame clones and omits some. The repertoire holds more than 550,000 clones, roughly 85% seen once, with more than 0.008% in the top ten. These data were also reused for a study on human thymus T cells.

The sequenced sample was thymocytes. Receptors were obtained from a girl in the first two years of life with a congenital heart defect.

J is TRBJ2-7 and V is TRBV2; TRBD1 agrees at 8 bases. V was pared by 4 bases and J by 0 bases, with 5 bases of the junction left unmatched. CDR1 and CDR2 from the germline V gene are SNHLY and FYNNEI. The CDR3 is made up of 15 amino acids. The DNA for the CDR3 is TGTGCCAGCAGTGTCGCGGACAGGGACTCCTACGAGCAGTACTTC. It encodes CASSVADRDSYEQYF.

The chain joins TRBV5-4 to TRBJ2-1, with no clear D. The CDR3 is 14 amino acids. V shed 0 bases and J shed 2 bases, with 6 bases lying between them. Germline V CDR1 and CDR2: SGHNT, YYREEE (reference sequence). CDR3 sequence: CASSLGSPYNEQFF. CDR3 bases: TGTGCCAGCAGCTTGGGTAGTCCCTACAATGAGCAGTTCTTC.

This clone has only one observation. The CDR3 DNA reads as TGCAGCGTTGAATCCCCAGGGGGCGTGTGGACTGAAGCTTTCTTT. Protein sequence: CSVESPGGVWTEAFF. V and J are TRBV29-1 and TRBJ1-1, with 8 positions matching TRBD1. The V gene's germline CDR1 is SQVTM and CDR2 ANQGSEA. This CDR3 comprises 15 residues. V gave up 2 bases and J gave up 5 bases; unmatched junction bases: 10. The whole variable domain, filled in from reference TRBV29-1 and TRBJ1-1, reads SAVISQKPSRDICQRGTSLTIQCQVDSQVTMMFWYRQQPGQSLTLIATANQGSEATYESGFVIDKFPISRPNLTFSTLTVSNMSPEDSSIYLCSVESPGGVWTEAFFGQGTRLTVV.

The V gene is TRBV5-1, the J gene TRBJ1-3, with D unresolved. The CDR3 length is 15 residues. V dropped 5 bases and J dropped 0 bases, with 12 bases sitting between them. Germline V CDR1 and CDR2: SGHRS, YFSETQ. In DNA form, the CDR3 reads TGCGCCAGCAGACGATTAGAGAGCTCTGGAAACACCATATATTTT. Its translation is CASRRLESSGNTIYF.

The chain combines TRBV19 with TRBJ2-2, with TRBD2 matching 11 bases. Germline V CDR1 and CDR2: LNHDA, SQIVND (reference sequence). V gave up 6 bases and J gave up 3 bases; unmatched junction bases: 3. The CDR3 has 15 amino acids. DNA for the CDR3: TGTGCCAGTAGGGCTAGCGGGGGGCACACCGGGGAGCTGTTTTTT. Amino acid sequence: CASRASGGHTGELFF.

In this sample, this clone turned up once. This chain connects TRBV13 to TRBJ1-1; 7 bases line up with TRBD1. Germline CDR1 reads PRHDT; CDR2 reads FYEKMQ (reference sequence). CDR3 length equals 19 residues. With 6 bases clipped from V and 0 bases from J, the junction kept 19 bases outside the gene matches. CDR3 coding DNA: TGTGCCAGCAGTGTGCGGCGGAGGGACAGCACCTCAATGAACACTGAAGCTTTCTTT. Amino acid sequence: CASSVRRRDSTSMNTEAFF.

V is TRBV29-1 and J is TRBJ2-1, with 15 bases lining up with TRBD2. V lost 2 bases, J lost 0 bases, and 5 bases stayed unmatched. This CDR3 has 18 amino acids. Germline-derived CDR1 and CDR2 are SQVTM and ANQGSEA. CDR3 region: CSVERGLAGGSSYNEQFF. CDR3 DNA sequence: TGCAGCGTTGAACGTGGACTAGCGGGGGGGAGCTCCTACAATGAGCAGTTCTTC.

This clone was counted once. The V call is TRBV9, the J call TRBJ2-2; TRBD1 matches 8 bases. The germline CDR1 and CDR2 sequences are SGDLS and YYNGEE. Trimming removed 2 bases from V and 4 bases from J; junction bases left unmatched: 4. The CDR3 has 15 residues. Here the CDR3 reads CASSVTGVGTGELFF. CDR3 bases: TGTGCCAGCAGCGTGACAGGGGTAGGCACCGGGGAGCTGTTTTTT. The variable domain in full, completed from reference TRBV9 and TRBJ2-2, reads DSGVTQTPKHLITATGQRVTLRCSPRSGDLSVYWYQQSLDQGLQFLIQYYNGEERAKGNILERFSAQQFPDLHSELNLSSLELGDSALYFCASSVTGVGTGELFFGEGSRLTVL.